The 3 T cell receptor beta chains below all came from one sample that was sequenced in a study of cytomegalovirus exposure and HLA in healthy donors. Primers: 60 Vbeta forward and 13 Jbeta reverse. The method was immunoSEQ multiplex PCR; TCRdb's version includes in-frame clones alone and lacks a portion of them. Of around 140,000 clones in the sample, about 84% were seen once. Material for sequencing was PBMCs. The source is a woman aged 18-29 years in good health and CMV-seropositive.

The chain is built from TRBV19 and TRBJ1-1; 9 bases map to TRBD1. The CDR3 covers 18 residues. V lost 5 bases and J lost 4; bases outside the gene matches: 17. CDR1 is LNHDA and CDR2 is SQIVND in the germline V gene (reference sequence). CDR3 in DNA: TGTGCCAGTAGTCCCCCTACCCGGGACAGGGATGGTGTCACTGAAGCTTTCTTT. Translated, it gives CASSPPTRDRDGVTEAFF.

This chain joins TRBV15 and TRBJ1-2; 8 bases agree with TRBD1. J gave up 7 bases and V 2 bases, and 9 bases lay outside the gene matches. Germline CDR1 and CDR2: LNHNV and YYDKDF (reference sequence). This CDR3 spans 15 amino acids. The CDR3 bases are TGTGCCACCAGCAGACGGGACAGGCTTTCTGGTGGCTACACCTTC. Translation gives CATSRRDRLSGGYTF. Full variable domain (outside the CDR3, taken from reference TRBV15 and TRBJ1-2): DAMVIQNPRYQVTQFGKPVTLSCSQTLNHNVMYWYQQKSSQAPKLLFHYYDKDFNNEADTPDNFQSRRPNTSFCFLDIRSPGLGDTAMYLCATSRRDRLSGGYTFGSGTRLTVV.

For the CDR3, the DNA is TGTGCCAGCAGGTGGGGAGGCGCCGGGGAGCTGTTTTTT. This codes for CASRWGGAGELFF. The chain recombines TRBV6-1 with TRBJ2-2; tentatively, D is TRBD2 (6 bases). V shed 6 bases and J shed 6 bases, with 11 bases lying between them. The CDR3 has 13 residues. CDR1 and CDR2 (germline): MNHNS, SASEGT.